This T cell receptor beta chain was identified during a study of T-cell reconstitution after alpha-beta-depleted transplantation in children. Per germline, CDR1 LGHNA and CDR2 YSLEER. The CDR3 covers 15 residues. Preparation of the TCRbeta library involved a method that used unique molecular identifiers. From the PCR reads, TCRdb called clonotypes with MiXCR, one entry per CDR3 protein. This sample has some 81,000 distinct CDR3 sequences, with around an eighth found just once. As regards this clonotype: An end of the junction does not agree with germline; a read error may underlie this.

The sample was PBMCs, mostly from graft donor cells, taken 180 days after TCRalphabeta/CD19-depleted stem cell transplant. This chain links TRBV4-3 with TRBJ2-7; 10 bases align to TRBD1. This sequence was found in a male patient under 10 years old who had a stem cell transplant for acute lymphoblastic leukemia, so the T cells may come from the graft donor. In DNA, the CDR3 is TGCGCCAACAGCCAAATAGGGACAGGGGCCTACGAGCAGTACTTC. This codes for CANSQIGTGAYEQYF.